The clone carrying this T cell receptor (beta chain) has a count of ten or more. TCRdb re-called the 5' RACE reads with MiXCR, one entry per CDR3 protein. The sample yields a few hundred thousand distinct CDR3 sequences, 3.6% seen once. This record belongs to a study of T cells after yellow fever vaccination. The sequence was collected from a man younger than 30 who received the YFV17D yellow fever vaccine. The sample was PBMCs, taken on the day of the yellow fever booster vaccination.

The CDR3 sequence is CAISDGLTQYF. CDR3 DNA: TGTGCCATCAGTGATGGGTTAACCCAGTACTTC. V is TRBV10-3 and J is TRBJ2-5, with no clear D. Germline V gene lookup returns CDR1 ENHRY and CDR2 SYGVKD. The CDR3 has 11 residues. Trimming removed 3 bases from V and 8 bases from J, with 7 bases in between.